A selection of T cell receptor beta chains follows, all from one sample in a study of T cells in localized non-small cell lung cancer. Profiling relied on immunoSEQ multiplex PCR, and the TCRdb table lists in-frame clones only, not all of them. The sample lists 5,000 to 6,500 clones; roughly a third were seen once. The sequencing here drew on lung tumor tissue, taken before any cancer treatment. The receptors were sampled from a male donor older than 55 with stage I squamous cell lung carcinoma. The conserved cysteine and the conserved F or W are not part of the CDR3 here. The order of the fields is V gene, CDR3 protein.

>TRBV7-7
ASSLARDQANYGYT
>TRBV28
ASTTVRLGNTIY
>TRBV28
ASSFQHSPLH
>TRBV29-1
SVTGTITDTQY
>TRBV6-8
ASSGDNYNSPLH
>TRBV30
AWSGRSPGQSNEKLF
>TRBV6-8
ASSYSTGTEIEQY
>TRBV9
ASSEDVAYSGYT
>TRBV6-8
AISASGGTDTQY
>TRBV11-3
ASSLGQGKETQY
>TRBV7-5
ASSLMVDGAPQY
>TRBV30
AWDRSSGNTIY
>TRBV4-1
ASSLPQGQPQH
>TRBV19
ASSIPQGPPGDEQF
>TRBV15
ATSREDQGIGETQY
>TRBV18
ASSPQGVNTEAF
>TRBV6-8
ASRRQGGDTQY
>TRBV4-1
ASSQDGGWGYT
>TRBV19
ASSRLRQGDGDTQY
>TRBV28
ASRAGGGIYEQY
>TRBV7-6
ASSLGITLDEQY
>TRBV19
ASTPGAGRVNQPQH
>TRBV9
ASGNDYNEQF
>TRBV9
ASAGTSGITGELF
>TRBV6-8
ASRAGGTTEAF
>TRBV9
ASSASLDEQY
>TRBV18
ASSPSGTQHIAGELF
>TRBV30
AWSRGVQPYQPQH
>TRBV28
ASSLTGDVDEQY
>TRBV7-6
ASNTGTYTGELF
>TRBV30
AWSTATGGEQY
>TRBV29-1
SVGDTGSSYGYT
>TRBV11-3
ASSDGTATTDTQY
>TRBV6-4
ASSYAGRYEQY
>TRBV30
AWRGGSNEQF
>TRBV19
ASSIQGNNEKLF
>TRBV9
ASSVDGSTDTQY
>TRBV12-5
ATIRGRTGELF
>TRBV6-8
ASRTTYTTYEQY
>TRBV23-1
ASSLYGPEKLF
>TRBV7-6
ASSLRPGETGELF
>TRBV6-8
ASSDNRGRGNTIY
>TRBV18
ASSPPVNTEAF
>TRBV6-8
ASSTPEGYYGYT